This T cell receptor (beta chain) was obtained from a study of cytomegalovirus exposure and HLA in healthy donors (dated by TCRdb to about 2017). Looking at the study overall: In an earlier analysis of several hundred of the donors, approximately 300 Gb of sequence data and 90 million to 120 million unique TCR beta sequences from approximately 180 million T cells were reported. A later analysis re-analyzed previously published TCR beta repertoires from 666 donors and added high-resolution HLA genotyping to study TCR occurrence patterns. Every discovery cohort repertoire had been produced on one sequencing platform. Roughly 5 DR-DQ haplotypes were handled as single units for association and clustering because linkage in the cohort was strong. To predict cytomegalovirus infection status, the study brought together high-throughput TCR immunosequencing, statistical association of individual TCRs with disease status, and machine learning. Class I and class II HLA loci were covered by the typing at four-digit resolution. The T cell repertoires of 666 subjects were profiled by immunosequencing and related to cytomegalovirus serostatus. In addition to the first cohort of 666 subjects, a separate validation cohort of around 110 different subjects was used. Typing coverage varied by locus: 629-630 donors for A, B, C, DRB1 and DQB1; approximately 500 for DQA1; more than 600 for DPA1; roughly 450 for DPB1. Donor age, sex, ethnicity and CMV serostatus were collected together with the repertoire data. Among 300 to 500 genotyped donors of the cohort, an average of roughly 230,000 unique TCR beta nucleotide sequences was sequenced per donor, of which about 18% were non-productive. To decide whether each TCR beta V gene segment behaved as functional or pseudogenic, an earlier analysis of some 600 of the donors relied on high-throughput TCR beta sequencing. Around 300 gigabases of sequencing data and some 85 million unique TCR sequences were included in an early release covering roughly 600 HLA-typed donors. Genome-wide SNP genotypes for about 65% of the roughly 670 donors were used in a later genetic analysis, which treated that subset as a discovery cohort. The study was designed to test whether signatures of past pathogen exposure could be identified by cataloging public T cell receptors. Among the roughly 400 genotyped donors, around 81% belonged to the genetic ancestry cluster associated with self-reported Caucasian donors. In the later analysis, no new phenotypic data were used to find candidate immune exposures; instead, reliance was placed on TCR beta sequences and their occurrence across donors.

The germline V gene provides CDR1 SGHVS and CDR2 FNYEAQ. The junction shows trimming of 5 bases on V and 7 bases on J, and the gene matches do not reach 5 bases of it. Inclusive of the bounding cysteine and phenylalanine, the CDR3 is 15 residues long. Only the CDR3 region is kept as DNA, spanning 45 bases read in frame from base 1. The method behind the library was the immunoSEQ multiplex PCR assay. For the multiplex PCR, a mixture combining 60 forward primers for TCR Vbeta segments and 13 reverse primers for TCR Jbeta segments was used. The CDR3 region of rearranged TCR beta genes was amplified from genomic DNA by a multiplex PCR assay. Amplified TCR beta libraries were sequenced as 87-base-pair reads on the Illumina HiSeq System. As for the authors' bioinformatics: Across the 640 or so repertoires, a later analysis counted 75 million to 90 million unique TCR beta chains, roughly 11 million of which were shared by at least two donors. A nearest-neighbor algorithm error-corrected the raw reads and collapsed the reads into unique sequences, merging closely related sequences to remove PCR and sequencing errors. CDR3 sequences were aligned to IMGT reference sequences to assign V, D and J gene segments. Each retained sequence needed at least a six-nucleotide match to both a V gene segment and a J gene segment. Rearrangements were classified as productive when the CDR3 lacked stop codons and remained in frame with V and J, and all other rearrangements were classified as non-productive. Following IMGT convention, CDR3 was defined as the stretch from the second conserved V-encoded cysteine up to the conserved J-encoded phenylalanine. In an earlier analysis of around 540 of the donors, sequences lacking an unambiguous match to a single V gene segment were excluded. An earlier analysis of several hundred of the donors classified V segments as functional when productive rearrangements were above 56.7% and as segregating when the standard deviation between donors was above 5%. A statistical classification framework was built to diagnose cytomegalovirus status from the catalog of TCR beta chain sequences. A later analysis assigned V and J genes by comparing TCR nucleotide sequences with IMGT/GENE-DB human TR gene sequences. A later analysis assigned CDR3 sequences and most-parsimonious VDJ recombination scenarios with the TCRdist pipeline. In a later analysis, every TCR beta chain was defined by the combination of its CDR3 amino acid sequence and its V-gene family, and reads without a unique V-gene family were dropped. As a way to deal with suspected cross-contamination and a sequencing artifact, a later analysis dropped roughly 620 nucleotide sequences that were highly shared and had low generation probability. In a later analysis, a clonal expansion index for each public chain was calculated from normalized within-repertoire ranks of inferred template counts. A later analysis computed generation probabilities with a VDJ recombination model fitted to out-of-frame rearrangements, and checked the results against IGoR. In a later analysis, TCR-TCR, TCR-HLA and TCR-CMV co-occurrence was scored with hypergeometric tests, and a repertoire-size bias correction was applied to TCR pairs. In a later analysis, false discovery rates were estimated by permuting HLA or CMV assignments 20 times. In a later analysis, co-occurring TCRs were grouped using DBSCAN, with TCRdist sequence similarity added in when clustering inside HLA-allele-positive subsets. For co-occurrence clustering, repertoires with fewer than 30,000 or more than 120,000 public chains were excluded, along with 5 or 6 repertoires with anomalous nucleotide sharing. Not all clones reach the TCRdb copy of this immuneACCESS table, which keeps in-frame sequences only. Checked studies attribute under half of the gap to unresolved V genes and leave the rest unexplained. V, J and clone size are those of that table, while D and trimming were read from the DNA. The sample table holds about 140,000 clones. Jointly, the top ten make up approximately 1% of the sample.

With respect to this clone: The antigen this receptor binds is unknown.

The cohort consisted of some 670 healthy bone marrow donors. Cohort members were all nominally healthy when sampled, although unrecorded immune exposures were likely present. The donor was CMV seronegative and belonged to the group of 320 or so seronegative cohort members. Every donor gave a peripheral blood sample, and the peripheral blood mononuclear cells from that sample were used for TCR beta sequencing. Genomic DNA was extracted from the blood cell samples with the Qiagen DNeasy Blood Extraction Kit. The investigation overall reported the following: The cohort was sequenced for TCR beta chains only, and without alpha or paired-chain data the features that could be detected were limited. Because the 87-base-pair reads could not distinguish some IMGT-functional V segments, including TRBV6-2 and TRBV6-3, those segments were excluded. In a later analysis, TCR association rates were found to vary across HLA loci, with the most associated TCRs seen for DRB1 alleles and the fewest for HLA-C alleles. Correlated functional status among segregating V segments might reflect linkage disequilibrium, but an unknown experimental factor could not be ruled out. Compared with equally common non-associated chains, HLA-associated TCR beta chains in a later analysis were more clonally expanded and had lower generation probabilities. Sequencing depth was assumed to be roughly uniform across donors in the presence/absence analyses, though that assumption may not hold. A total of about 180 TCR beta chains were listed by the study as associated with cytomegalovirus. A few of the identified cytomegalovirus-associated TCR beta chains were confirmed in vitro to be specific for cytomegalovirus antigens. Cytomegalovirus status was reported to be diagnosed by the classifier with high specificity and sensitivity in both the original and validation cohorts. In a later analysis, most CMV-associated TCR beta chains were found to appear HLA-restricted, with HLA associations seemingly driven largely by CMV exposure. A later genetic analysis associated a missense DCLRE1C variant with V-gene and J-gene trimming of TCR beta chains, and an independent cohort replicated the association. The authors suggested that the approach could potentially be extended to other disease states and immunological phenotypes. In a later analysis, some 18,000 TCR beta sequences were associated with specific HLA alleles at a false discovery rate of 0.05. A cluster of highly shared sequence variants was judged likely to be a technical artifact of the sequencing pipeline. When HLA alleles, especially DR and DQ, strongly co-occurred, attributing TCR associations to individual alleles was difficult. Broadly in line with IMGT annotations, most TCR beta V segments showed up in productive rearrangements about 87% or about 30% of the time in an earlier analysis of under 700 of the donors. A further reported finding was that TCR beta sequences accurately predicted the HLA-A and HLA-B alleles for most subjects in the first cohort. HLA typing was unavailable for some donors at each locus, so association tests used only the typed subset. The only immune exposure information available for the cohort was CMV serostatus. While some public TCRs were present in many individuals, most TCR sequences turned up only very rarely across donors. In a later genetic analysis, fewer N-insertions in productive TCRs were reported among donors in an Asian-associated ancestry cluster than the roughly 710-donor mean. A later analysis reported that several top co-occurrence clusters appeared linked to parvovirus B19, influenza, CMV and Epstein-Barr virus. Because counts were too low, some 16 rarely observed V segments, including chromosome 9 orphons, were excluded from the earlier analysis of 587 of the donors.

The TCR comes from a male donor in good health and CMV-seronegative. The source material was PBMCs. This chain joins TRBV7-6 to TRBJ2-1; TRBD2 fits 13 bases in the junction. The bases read TGTGCCAGCAGCCGGACTAGCGGGAGTCGTAATGAGCAGTTCTTC. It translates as CASSRTSGSRNEQFF.